This is a list of T cell receptor beta chains from one sample in a study of regulatory T cells in long-lasting Graves disease. In TCRdb, the multiplex PCR reads were re-called with MiXCR into one record per CDR3 protein. The sample includes some 400,000 distinct CDR3 sequences, 15% of them seen just once. The data were also submitted as part of a second study, on T cells in Graves' hyperthyroidism and ophthalmopathy.

The input for sequencing was peripheral blood mononuclear cells (PBMCs), taken at new diagnosis, from a patient treated with antithyroid drugs. The receptors stem from a woman between 25 and 40 years old with Graves disease. The conserved cysteine and the conserved F or W are not part of the CDR3 here.

V gene: TRBV20-1; CDR3 protein: RLLAESVHEQY
V gene: TRBV20-1; CDR3 protein: SVEGEGRGEQF
V gene: TRBV7-3; CDR3 protein: ASSLSSGELF
V gene: TRBV7-8; CDR3 protein: ASGTGNGYT
V gene: TRBV18; CDR3 protein: ASSPPGLAGENSYEQY
V gene: TRBV20-1; CDR3 protein: SAKQGAGNQPQH
V gene: TRBV7-9; CDR3 protein: ASSRAGSGQPQH
V gene: TRBV27; CDR3 protein: ASSLSWDIRNTIY
V gene: TRBV29-1; CDR3 protein: SGLVLRTDTQY
V gene: TRBV15; CDR3 protein: ATSTDPHQAAPTSGANVLT
V gene: TRBV7-9; CDR3 protein: ASSSSSGGRTDTQY
V gene: TRBV24-1; CDR3 protein: ATSDRTSGRPDTQY
V gene: TRBV6-1; CDR3 protein: ASSVRTTDTQY
V gene: TRBV24-1; CDR3 protein: ATSDLTGRPNEQF
V gene: TRBV3-1; CDR3 protein: ASSQDLLSGNEQF
V gene: TRBV19; CDR3 protein: ASSSSPRWGEQF
V gene: TRBV27; CDR3 protein: ASSFSGGRSDTQY
V gene: TRBV5-1; CDR3 protein: ASSLGGQSRYEQY
V gene: TRBV12-3/TRBV12-4; CDR3 protein: ASSLVGDHEQY
V gene: TRBV9; CDR3 protein: ASTTGLAGDLYEQY
V gene: TRBV24-1; CDR3 protein: ATSDPGQRTDTQY
V gene: TRBV20-1; CDR3 protein: SASRGRSEQF
V gene: TRBV6-2/TRBV6-3; CDR3 protein: ASRGTSGHTGELF
V gene: TRBV9; CDR3 protein: ASSVNPPAGLAGGQDTGELF
V gene: TRBV29-1; CDR3 protein: SATGQGGTTNEKLF
V gene: TRBV19; CDR3 protein: ASSIVALPGPTSSYEQY
V gene: TRBV12-3/TRBV12-4; CDR3 protein: ASSFPLGKLF
V gene: TRBV28; CDR3 protein: ASSLQRYSNQPQH
V gene: TRBV6-1; CDR3 protein: ASSEVWAGKGAEAF
V gene: TRBV28; CDR3 protein: ASSSIYGDRQKYTDTQY
V gene: TRBV6-1; CDR3 protein: ASSEREAYYNEQF
V gene: TRBV14; CDR3 protein: ASSQALGRERTGELF
V gene: TRBV5-1; CDR3 protein: ASSLLAYNEQF
V gene: TRBV11-2; CDR3 protein: ASSLDLAGGNEKLF
V gene: TRBV18; CDR3 protein: ASSPPATGVGGTQY
V gene: TRBV7-8; CDR3 protein: ASSPTGGIAKNIQY
V gene: TRBV6-1; CDR3 protein: ASTTWGGDVSPLH
V gene: TRBV12-3/TRBV12-4; CDR3 protein: ASSPGRASNQPQH
V gene: TRBV13; CDR3 protein: ASSLRLAGGAYEQY
V gene: TRBV12-3/TRBV12-4; CDR3 protein: ASSLTPSPRDEQF
V gene: TRBV19; CDR3 protein: ASSIGGPGDTEAF
V gene: TRBV18; CDR3 protein: ASSPQEGEQY
V gene: TRBV2; CDR3 protein: ASTDSSGGEQF
V gene: TRBV29-1; CDR3 protein: SVVLAGGFQETQY
V gene: TRBV6-1; CDR3 protein: ASSHPASGRGEQF
V gene: TRBV20-1; CDR3 protein: SAKAGGPLGSNEQF
V gene: TRBV28; CDR3 protein: ASVSFDEQF
V gene: TRBV11-2; CDR3 protein: ASSSHEQY
V gene: TRBV12-3/TRBV12-4; CDR3 protein: ASSLRDVGQPQH
V gene: TRBV20-1; CDR3 protein: SATLASIFDNEQF
V gene: TRBV10-3; CDR3 protein: AIGVGLAGEFSYNEQF
V gene: TRBV30; CDR3 protein: AWRRTGRGYEQY
V gene: TRBV6-1; CDR3 protein: ASGSGGANVLT
V gene: TRBV30; CDR3 protein: AWSPGVYQPQH
V gene: TRBV5-1; CDR3 protein: ASSLAGTSVNEQF
V gene: TRBV3-1; CDR3 protein: ASSQVVTDTQY
V gene: TRBV2; CDR3 protein: ASSEGGYNEQF
V gene: TRBV30; CDR3 protein: AWSGIYEQY